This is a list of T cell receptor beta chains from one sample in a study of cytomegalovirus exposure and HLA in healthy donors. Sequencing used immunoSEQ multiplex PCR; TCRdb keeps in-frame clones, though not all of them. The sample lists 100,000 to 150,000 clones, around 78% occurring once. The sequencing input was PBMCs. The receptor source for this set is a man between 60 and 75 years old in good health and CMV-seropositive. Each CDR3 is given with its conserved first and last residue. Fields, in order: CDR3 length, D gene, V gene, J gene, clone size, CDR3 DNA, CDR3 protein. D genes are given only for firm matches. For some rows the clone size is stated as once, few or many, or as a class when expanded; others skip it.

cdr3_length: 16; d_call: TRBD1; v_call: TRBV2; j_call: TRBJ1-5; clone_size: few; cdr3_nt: TGTGCCAGCAGTGAAGGTAACAGGGGGCCCAATCAGCCCCAGCATTTT; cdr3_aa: CASSEGNRGPNQPQHF
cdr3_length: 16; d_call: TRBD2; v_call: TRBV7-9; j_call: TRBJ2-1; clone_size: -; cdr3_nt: TGTGCCAGCAGCCCCGGAATGACTAGCGGGATGAATGAGCAGTTCTTC; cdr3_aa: CASSPGMTSGMNEQFF
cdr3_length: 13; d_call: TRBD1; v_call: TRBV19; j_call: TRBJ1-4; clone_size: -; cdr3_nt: TGTGCCAGTAGTATGGGTCAGGGGGCCAAACTGTTTTTT; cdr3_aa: CASSMGQGAKLFF
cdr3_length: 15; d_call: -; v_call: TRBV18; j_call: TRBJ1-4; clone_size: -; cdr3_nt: TGTGCCAGCTCACCACCCTACGGGACAAGAGAAAAACTGTTTTTT; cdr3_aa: CASSPPYGTREKLFF
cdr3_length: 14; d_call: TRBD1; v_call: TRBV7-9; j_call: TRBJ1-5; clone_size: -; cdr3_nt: TGTTCCAGCAGCCATACAGGGGTAGGGCAGCCCCAGCATTTT; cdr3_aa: CSSSHTGVGQPQHF
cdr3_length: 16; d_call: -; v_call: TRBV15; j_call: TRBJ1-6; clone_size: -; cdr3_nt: TGTGCCACCAGCAGAGATCTCAACAGGAAATATTCACCCCTCCACTTT; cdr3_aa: CATSRDLNRKYSPLHF
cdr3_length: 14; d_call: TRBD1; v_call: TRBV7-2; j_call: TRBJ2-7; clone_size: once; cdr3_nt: TGTGCCAGCAGCTTCGGGACAGGGCCCTACGAGCAGTACTTC; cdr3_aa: CASSFGTGPYEQYF
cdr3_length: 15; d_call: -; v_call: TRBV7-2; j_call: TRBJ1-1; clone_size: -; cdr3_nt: TGTGCCAGCAGCTCGACAGCTAACCTGAACACTGAAGCTTTCTTT; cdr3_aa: CASSSTANLNTEAFF
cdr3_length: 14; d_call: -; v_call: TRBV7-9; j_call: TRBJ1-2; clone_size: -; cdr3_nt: TGTGCCAGCAGCTTAGGGCGGATCGACTATGGCTACACCTTC; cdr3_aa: CASSLGRIDYGYTF
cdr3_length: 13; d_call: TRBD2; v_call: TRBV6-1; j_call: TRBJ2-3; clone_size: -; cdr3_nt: TGTGCCAGCAGTGAACATCCGGGGACTAGCGGGGTTTTT; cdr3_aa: CASSEHPGTSGVF
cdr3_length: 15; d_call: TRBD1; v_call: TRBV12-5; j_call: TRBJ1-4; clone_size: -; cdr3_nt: TGTGCTAGTGGGCTACCGGGACAGGGAGATGAAAAACTGTTTTTT; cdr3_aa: CASGLPGQGDEKLFF
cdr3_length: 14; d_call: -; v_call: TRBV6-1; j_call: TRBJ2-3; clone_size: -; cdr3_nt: TGTGCCAGCAGCTCCGCAGGGAAAGCAGATACGCAGTATTTT; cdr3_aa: CASSSAGKADTQYF
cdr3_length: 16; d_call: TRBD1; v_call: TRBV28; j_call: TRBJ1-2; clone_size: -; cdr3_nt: TGTGCCAGCAGTTTCCACGGACAGGGGGAAGGCTATGGCTACACCTTC; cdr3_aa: CASSFHGQGEGYGYTF
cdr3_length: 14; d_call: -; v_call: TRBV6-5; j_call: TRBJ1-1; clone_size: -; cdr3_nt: TGTGCCAGCAACTACAGGGTGTCGGACACTGAAGCTTTCTTT; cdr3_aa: CASNYRVSDTEAFF
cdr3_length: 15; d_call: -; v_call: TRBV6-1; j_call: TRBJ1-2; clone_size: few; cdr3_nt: TGTGCCAGCAGTGACAGGGCGCGAGCTAACTATGGCTACACCTTC; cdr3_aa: CASSDRARANYGYTF
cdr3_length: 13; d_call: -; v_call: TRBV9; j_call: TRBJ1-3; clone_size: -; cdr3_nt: TGTGCCAGCAGCGTACTAGATGGAAACACCATATATTTT; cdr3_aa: CASSVLDGNTIYF
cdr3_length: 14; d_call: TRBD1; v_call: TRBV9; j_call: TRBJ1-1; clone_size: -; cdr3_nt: TGTGCCAGCAGCGTAGAAGGGACAGGGGTTGGAGCTTTCTTT; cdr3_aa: CASSVEGTGVGAFF
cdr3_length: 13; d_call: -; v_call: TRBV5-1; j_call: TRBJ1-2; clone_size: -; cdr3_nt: TGCGCCAGCAGCTTGGCCGGCAGGGGTAGCTACACCTTC; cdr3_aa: CASSLAGRGSYTF
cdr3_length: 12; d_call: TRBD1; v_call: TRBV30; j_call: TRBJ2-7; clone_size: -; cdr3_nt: TGTGCCTGCGGAACAGGGGCCTACGAGCAGTACTTC; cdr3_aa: CACGTGAYEQYF
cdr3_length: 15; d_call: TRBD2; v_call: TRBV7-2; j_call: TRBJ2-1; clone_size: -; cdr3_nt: TGTGCCAGCAGCTTAGGGCTAGCGGAATACAATGAGCAGTTCTTC; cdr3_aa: CASSLGLAEYNEQFF
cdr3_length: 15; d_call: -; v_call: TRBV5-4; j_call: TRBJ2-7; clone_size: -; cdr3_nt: TGTGCCAGCAGCCGGGTCCTGGACGGGGGACGCGAGCAGTACTTC; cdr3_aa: CASSRVLDGGREQYF
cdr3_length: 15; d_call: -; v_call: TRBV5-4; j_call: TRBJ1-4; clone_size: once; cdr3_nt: TGTGCCAGCAGCCTACAGGGCATCGCAAATGAAAAACTGTTTTTT; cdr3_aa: CASSLQGIANEKLFF
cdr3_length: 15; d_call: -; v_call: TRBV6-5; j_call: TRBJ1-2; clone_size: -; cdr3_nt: TGTGCCAGCAGGTCGGACTCCAGGGGAGCCTATGGCTACACCTTC; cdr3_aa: CASRSDSRGAYGYTF
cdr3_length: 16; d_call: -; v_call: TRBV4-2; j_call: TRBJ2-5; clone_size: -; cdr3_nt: TGTGCCAGCAGCCAAGAAGGAGCCGACGAAAAAGAGACCCAGTACTTC; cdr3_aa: CASSQEGADEKETQYF
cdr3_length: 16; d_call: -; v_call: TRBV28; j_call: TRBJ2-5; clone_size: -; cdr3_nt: TGTGCCAGCAGTTCCACCTCGGGACATTACATGGAGACCCAGTACTTC; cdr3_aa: CASSSTSGHYMETQYF
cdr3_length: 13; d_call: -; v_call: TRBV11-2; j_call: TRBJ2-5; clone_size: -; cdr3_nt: TGTGCCAGCAGCAAAGGGGCGAAAGAGACCCAGTACTTC; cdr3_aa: CASSKGAKETQYF
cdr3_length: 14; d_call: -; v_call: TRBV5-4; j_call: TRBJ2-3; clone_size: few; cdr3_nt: TGTGCCAGCAGCAGCCGACATAGCACAGATACGCAGTATTTT; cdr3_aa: CASSSRHSTDTQYF
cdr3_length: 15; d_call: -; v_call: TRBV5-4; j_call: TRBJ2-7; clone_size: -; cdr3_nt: TGTGCCAGCAGCCCAGGACAGAGAACCCCCTACGAGCAGTACTTC; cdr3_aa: CASSPGQRTPYEQYF
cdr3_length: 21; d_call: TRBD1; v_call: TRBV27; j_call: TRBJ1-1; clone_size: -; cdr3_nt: TGTGCCAGCAGTTTATATGGGGGCACAGGGGCCCTCATGAAAGGTAACACTGAAGCTTTCTTT; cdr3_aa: CASSLYGGTGALMKGNTEAFF
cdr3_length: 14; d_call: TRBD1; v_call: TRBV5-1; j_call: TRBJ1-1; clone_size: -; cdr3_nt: TGCGCCAGCAGTTATGGACAGGAGAACACTGAAGCTTTCTTT; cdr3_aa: CASSYGQENTEAFF
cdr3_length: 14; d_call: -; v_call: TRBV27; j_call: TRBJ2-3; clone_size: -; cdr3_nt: TGTGCCAGCAGTTTAATGGTGGGCGCAGATACGCAGTATTTT; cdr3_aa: CASSLMVGADTQYF
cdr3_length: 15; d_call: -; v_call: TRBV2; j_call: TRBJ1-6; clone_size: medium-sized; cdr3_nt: TGTGCCAGCAGTAACCAGGGGCCTCATAATTCACCCCTCCACTTT; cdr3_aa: CASSNQGPHNSPLHF
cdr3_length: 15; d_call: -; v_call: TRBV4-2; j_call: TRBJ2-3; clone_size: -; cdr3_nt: TGTGCCAGCAGCCAAGAGAACCGGGGCACAGATACGCAGTATTTT; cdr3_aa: CASSQENRGTDTQYF
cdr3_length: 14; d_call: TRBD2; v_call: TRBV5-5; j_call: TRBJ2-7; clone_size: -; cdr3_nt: TGTGCCAGCAGCATGCTCGGGACTAGCGACGAGCAGTACTTC; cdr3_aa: CASSMLGTSDEQYF
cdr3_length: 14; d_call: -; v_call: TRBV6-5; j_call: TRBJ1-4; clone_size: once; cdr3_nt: TGTGCCAGCAGTTACTCTAGTATGACAGGACTTCTGTTTTTT; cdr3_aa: CASSYSSMTGLLFF
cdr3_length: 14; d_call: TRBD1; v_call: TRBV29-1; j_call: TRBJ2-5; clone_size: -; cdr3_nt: TGCAGCGTTGCAAAGACAGGGAACAAAGAGACCCAGTACTTC; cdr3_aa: CSVAKTGNKETQYF
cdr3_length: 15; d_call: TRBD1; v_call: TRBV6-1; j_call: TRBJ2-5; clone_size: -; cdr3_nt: TGTGCCAGCAGTTTTCGAGGACAGGGAAGAGAGACCCAGTACTTC; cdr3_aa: CASSFRGQGRETQYF
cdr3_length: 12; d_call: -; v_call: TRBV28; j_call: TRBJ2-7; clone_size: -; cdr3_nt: TGTGCCAGCAGTTCGACAGGCTACGAGCAGTACTTC; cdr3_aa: CASSSTGYEQYF
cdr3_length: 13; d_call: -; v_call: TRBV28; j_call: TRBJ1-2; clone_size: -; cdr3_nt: TGTGCCAGCAGTTTAGGCAATCCCTATGGCTACACCTTC; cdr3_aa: CASSLGNPYGYTF
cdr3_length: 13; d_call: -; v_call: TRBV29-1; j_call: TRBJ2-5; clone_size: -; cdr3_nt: TGCAGCGTTGTGAGGGCCGCGGTGGAGACCCAGTACTTC; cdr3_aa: CSVVRAAVETQYF
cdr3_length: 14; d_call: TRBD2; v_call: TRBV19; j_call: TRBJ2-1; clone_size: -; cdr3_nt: TGTGCCAGTAGTATCGGGGGGGCCTTGGACGAGCAGTTCTTC; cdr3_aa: CASSIGGALDEQFF